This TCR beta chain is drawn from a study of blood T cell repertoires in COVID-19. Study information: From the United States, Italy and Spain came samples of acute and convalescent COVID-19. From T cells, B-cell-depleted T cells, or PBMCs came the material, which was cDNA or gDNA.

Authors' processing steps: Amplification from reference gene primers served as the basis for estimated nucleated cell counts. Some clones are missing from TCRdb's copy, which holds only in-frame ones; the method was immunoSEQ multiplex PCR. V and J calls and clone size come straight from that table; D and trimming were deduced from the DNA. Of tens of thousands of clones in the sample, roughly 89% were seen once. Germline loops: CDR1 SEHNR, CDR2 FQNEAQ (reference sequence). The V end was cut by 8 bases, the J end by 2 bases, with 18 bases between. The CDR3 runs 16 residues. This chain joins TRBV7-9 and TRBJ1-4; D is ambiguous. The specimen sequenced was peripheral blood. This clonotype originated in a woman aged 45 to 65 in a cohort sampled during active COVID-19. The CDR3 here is CASASRGSSTNEKLFF. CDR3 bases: TGTGCCAGCGCCTCCCGTGGGAGTTCGACTAATGAAAAACTGTTTTTT.